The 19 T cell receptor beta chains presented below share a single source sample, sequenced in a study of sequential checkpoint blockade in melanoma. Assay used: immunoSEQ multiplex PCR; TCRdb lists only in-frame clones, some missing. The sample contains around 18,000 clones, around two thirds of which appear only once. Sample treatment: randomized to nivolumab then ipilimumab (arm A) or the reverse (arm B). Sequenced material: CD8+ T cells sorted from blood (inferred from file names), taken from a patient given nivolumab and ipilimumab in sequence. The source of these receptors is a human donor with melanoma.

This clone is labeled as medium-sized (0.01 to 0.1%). CDR3 bases: TGCGCCAGCAGCTTCCGGGACAGGAAAGACTACGAGCAGTACTTC. It is translated as CASSFRDRKDYEQYF. The rearrangement links TRBV4-1 to TRBJ2-7; 8 bases are a match to TRBD1. Losses at the gene ends were 5 bases for V and 3 bases for J; bases not matched to a gene: 9. The CDR3 length is 15 residues. The germline V gene has CDR1 MGHRA and CDR2 YSYEKL.

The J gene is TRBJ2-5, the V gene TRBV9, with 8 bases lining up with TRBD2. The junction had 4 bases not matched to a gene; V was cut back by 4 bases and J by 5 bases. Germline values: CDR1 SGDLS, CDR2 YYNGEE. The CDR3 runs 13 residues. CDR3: CASSTQREETQYF. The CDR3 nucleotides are TGTGCCAGCAGCACCCAGCGGGAGGAGACCCAGTACTTC.

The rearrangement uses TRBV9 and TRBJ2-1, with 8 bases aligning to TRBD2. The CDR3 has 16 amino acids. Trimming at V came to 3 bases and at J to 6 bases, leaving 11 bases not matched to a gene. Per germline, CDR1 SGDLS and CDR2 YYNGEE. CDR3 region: CASSAAGGTLSNEQFF. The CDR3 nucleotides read TGTGCCAGCAGCGCGGCGGGGGGAACCCTTTCCAATGAGCAGTTCTTC.

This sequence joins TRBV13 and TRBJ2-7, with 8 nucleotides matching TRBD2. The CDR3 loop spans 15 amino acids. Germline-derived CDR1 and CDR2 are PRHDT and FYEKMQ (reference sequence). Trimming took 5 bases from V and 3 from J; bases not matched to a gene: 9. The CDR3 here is CASSGGASGFYEQYF. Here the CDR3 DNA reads TGTGCCAGCAGCGGAGGGGCTAGCGGGTTCTACGAGCAGTACTTC.

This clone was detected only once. The CDR3 DNA is TGTGCCAGCAGTTACGGGACAGGGGAGGTGGCCTACGAGCAGTACTTC. Protein: CASSYGTGEVAYEQYF. The gene calls are TRBV6-5 and TRBJ2-7, with TRBD1 matching 10 bases. The germline V gene encodes CDR1 MNHEY and CDR2 SVGAGI. This CDR3 spans 16 amino acids. V was pared by 2 bases and J by 2 bases, with 6 bases of the junction left unmatched.

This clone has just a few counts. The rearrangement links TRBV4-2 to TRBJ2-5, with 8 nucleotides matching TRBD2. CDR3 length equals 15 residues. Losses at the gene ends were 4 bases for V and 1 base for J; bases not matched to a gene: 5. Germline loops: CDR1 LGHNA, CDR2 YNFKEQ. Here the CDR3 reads CASSPAGELQETQYF. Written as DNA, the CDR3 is TGTGCCAGCAGCCCAGCGGGGGAACTCCAAGAGACCCAGTACTTC.

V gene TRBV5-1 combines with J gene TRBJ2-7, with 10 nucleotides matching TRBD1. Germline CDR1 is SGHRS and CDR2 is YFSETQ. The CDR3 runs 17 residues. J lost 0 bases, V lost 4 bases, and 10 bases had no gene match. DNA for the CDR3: TGCGCCAGCAGCACGGGACCGACAGGGGGCTCCTCCTACGAGCAGTACTTC. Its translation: CASSTGPTGGSSYEQYF.

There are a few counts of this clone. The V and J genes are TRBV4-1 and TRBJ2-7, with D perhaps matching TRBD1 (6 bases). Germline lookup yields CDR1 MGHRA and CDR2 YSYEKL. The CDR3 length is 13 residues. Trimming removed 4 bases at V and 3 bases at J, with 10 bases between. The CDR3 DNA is TGCGCCAGCAGCCCAGGACAGTACTACGAGCAGTACTTC. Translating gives CASSPGQYYEQYF.

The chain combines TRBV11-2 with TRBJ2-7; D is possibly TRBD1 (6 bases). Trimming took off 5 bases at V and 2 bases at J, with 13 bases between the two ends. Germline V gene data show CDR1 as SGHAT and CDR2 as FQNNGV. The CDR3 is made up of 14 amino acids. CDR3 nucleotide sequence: TGTGCCAGCAGCCCTGACAGGTTGGCCTACGAGCAGTACTTC. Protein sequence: CASSPDRLAYEQYF. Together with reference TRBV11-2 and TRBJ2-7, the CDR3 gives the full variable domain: EAGVAQSPRYKIIEKRQSVAFWCNPISGHATLYWYQQILGQGPKLLIQFQNNGVVDDSQLPKDRFSAERLKGVDSTLKIQPAKLEDSAVYLCASSPDRLAYEQYFGPGTRLTVT.

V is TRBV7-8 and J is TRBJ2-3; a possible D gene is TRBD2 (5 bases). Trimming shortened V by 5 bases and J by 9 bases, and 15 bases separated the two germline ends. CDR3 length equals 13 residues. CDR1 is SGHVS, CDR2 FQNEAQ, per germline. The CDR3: CASSAEGESTQYF. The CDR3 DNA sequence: TGTGCCAGCAGCGCAGAGGGTGAATCGACGCAGTATTTT.

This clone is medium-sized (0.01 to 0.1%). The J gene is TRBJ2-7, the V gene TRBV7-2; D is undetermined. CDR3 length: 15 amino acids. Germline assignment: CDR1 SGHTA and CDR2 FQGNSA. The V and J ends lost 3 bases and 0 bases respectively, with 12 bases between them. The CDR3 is CASSLFGESSYEQYF. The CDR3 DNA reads TGTGCCAGCAGCTTGTTCGGTGAAAGCTCCTACGAGCAGTACTTC.

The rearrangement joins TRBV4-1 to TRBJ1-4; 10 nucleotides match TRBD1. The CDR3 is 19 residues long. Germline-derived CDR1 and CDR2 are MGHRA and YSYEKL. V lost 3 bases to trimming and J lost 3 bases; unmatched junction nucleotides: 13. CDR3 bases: TGCGCCAGCAGCCATGGCGTGGGCGGGACAGGGGCCGCTAATGAAAAACTGTTTTTT. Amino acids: CASSHGVGGTGAANEKLFF.

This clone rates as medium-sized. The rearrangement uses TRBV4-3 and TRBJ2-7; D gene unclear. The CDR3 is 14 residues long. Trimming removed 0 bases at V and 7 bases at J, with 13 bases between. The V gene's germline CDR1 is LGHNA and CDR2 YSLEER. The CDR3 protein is CASSQDGSSREQYF. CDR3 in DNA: TGCGCCAGCAGCCAAGACGGCTCGTCGCGGGAGCAGTACTTC.

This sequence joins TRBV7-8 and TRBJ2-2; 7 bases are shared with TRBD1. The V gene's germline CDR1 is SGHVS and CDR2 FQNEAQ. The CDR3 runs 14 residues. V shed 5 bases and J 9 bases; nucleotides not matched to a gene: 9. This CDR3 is CASSTPKGARELFF. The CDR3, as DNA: TGTGCCAGCAGCACCCCGAAGGGGGCGAGGGAGCTGTTTTTT.

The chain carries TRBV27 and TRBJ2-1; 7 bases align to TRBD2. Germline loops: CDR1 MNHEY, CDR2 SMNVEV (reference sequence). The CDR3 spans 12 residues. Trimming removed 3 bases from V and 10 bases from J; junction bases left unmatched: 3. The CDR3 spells CASSLPGGEQFF. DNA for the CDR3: TGTGCCAGCAGTTTGCCCGGGGGGGAGCAGTTCTTC.

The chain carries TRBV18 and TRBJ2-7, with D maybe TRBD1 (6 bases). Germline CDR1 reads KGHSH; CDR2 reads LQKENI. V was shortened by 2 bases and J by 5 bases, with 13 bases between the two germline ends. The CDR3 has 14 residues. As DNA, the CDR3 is TGTGCCAGCTCACCAACGGACAGCCCAAACGAGCAGTACTTC. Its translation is CASSPTDSPNEQYF.

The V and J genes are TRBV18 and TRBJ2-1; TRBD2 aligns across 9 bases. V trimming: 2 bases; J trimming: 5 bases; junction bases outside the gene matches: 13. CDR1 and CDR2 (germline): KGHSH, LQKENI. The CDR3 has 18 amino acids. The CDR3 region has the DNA TGTGCCAGCTCACCAGTTTCAGGCGGGGGGGCCTTCGACAATGAGCAGTTCTTC. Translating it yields CASSPVSGGGAFDNEQFF. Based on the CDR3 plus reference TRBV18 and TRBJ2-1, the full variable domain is NAGVMQNPRHLVRRRGQEARLRCSPMKGHSHVYWYRQLPEEGLKFMVYLQKENIIDESGMPKERFSAEFPKEGPSILRIQQVVRGDSAAYFCASSPVSGGGAFDNEQFFGPGTRLTVL.

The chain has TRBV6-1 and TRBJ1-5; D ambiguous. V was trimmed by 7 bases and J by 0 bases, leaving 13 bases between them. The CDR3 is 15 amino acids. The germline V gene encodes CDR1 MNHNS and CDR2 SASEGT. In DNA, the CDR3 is TGTGCCAGCATCCCTTCGGCGGATAGCAATCAGCCCCAGCATTTT. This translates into CASIPSADSNQPQHF.

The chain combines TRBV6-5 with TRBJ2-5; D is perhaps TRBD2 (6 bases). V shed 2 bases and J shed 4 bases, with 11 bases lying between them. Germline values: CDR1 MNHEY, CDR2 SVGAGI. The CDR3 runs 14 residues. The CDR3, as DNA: TGTGCCAGCAGTTACGGAGGGGATGGAGAGACCCAGTACTTC. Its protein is CASSYGGDGETQYF.